These 8 T cell receptor beta chains originate from one sample sequenced in a study of beta chain features in type 1 diabetes. Expressed TCRB transcripts were sequenced after all isolated RNA was converted to cDNA. TCRdb's table, derived via immunoSEQ multiplex PCR, lists solely in-frame clones and lacks some. The table lists about 170,000 clones, less than 9.5% of them singletons, with approximately 0.85% in the top ten. Study-wide results and limits: Within each of all four CD4+ subsets, Type 1 diabetes patients had TCRB CDR3s that were moderately but significantly shorter.

These TCRs are of unknown antigen specificity. Sequencing was carried out using central memory CD4+ T cells from blood. These receptors originate from a woman aged 40-49 years with type 1 diabetes.

The chain combines TRBV5-1 with TRBJ2-1; the match to TRBD1 covers 7 bases. The germline V gene has CDR1 SGHRS and CDR2 YFSETQ. The CDR3 extends over 15 amino acids. Trimming cost V 5 bases and J 4 bases; bases outside gene matches: 9. The CDR3 bases are TGCGCCAGCAGGTTAACCGGGACAGCATACAATGAGCAGTTCTTC. As protein: CASRLTGTAYNEQFF.

There are a few counts of this clone. V usage is TRBV29-1 and J usage is TRBJ2-5, with a possible D match to TRBD2 (6 bases). With 0 bases removed from V and 4 bases from J, the gap between germline ends came to 12 bases. This CDR3 region has 14 residues. The germline CDR1 and CDR2 sequences are SQVTM and ANQGSEA. The CDR3 coding sequence is TGCAGCGTTGAAGATCGCGGGGTCTCAGAGACCCAGTACTTC. Its translation is CSVEDRGVSETQYF.

This clone was detected ten times or more. The V gene is TRBV4-1, the J gene TRBJ1-2, with TRBD1 as a possible D gene (5 bases). The CDR3 runs to 14 residues. V was clipped by 5 bases and J by 2 bases, with 12 bases between them. Per germline, CDR1 MGHRA and CDR2 YSYEKL. CDR3 sequence: CASSSMTANYGYTF. CDR3 nucleotide sequence: TGCGCCAGCAGCTCTATGACAGCGAACTATGGCTACACCTTC.

V gene TRBV6-6 combines with J gene TRBJ1-5; no firm D call. The CDR3 is made up of 14 amino acids. Germline lookup yields CDR1 MNHNY and CDR2 SVGAGI (reference sequence). The V gene lost 2 bases and the J gene lost 3 bases, with 8 bases spanning the gap. Here the CDR3 DNA reads TGTGCCAGCAGTTACCGCGTTAACAATCAGCCCCAGCATTTT. Translation gives CASSYRVNNQPQHF.

This chain links TRBV6-1 with TRBJ2-1; weak D call: TRBD1 (6 bases). The germline gives CDR1 MNHNS, CDR2 SASEGT. V was clipped by 0 bases and J by 9 bases, with 15 bases between them. This CDR3 region has 15 residues. CDR3 loop: CASSEALGGVGEQFF. The CDR3 DNA is TGTGCCAGCAGTGAAGCTCTAGGGGGAGTCGGTGAGCAGTTCTTC.

The chain employs TRBV5-1 and TRBJ2-7, with TRBD2 as a possible D gene (6 bases). V dropped 4 bases and J dropped 4 bases, with 18 bases sitting between them. In germline, CDR1 is SGHRS, CDR2 YFSETQ. The CDR3 consists of 15 residues. CDR3 loop: CASSLREVGPYEQYF. CDR3 DNA sequence: TGCGCCAGCAGCCTCAGGGAGGTCGGTCCTTACGAGCAGTACTTC. Full variable domain (outside the CDR3, taken from reference TRBV5-1 and TRBJ2-7): KAGVTQTPRYLIKTRGQQVTLSCSPISGHRSVSWYQQTPGQGLQFLFEYFSETQRNKGNFPGRFSGRQFSNSRSEMNVSTLELGDSALYLCASSLREVGPYEQYFGPGTRLTVT.

The chain links TRBV7-3 to TRBJ1-3; no definite D call. There are 13 residues in the CDR3. V gave up 4 bases and J gave up 2 bases, with 6 bases separating them. Per the germline V gene, CDR1 is SGHTA and CDR2 is FQGTGA. CDR3 sequence reads: CASSSTPGNTIYF. As DNA, the CDR3 is TGTGCCAGCAGCTCTACGCCTGGAAACACCATATATTTT.

This clone was seen only a few times. V and J are TRBV7-2 and TRBJ1-2; D not resolved. Germline V gene sequence: CDR1 SGHTA, CDR2 FQGNSA. The V gene lost 3 bases and the J gene lost 2 bases, with 7 bases spanning the gap. The CDR3 has 13 amino acids. CDR3: CASSFGRNYGYTF. The DNA of the CDR3 is TGTGCCAGCAGCTTCGGGAGAAACTATGGCTACACCTTC.